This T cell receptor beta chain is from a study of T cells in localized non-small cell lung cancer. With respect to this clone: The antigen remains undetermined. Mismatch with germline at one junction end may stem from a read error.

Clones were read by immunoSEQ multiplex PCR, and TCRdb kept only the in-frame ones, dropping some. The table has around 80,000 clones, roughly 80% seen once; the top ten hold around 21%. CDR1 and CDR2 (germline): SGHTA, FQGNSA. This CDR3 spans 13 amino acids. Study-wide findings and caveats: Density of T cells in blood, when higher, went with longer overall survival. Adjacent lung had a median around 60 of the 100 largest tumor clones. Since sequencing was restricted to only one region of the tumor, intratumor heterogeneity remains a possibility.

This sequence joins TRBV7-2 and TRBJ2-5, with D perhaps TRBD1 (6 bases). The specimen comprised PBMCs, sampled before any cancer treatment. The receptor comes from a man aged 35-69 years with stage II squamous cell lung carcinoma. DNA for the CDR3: TGTGCCAGCAGCTTAGAGTCAAGGGGGACCCACTACTTC. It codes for CASSLESRGTHYF.